Sequencing of this T cell receptor (beta chain) was carried out in a study of Ad26.COV2.S vaccination and SARS-CoV-2 variants. Study overall: Trial arm assignment for the donor was COV1001 Ad26.COV2.S. General observations from the study: Relative to placebo recipients, vaccine recipients exhibited elevated spike-specific TCR breadth. Breadth of non-spike TCRs did not differ between vaccinees and placebo recipients.

Note on this clone: Its specificity is unknown.

Germline V lookup: CDR1 SGHRS, CDR2 YFSETQ. The CDR3 is 15 residues long. Trimming cost V 5 bases and J 5 bases; bases outside gene matches: 6. Treatment indicated: around 19 received Ad26.COV2.S at low or high dose, single or two shots; roughly five received placebo; per-sample allocation not given. It was on day 63 after the first vaccine or placebo injection that samples were taken. Built on an Ad26 vector, the vaccine expressed Wuhan-strain SARS-CoV-2 spike. Sequenced by immunoSEQ multiplex PCR; TCRdb stores in-frame clones only, minus some. This table holds some 250,000 clones, roughly 90% found once.

The specimen comprised peripheral blood, sampled in a trial of Ad26.COV2.S vaccine versus placebo. This receptor was identified in a person between 18 and 65 years old who received the Ad26.COV2.S COVID-19 vaccine or a placebo. The rearrangement uses TRBV5-1 and TRBJ1-6; TRBD1 agrees at 8 bases. The CDR3: CASRGGQGNNSPLHF. In nucleotides, the CDR3 is TGCGCCAGCAGGGGTGGACAGGGCAATAATTCACCCCTCCACTTT.